Following are 9 T cell receptor beta chains from one sample sequenced in a study of cytomegalovirus exposure and HLA in healthy donors. PCR was performed using 60 Vbeta and 13 Jbeta primers. Here immunoSEQ multiplex PCR was the method, and the copy in TCRdb shows in-frame clones only, minus some. Its clone listing holds 70,000 to 90,000 clones. The sample taken for sequencing was PBMCs. The origin of the receptors is a man younger than 35 in good health and CMV-seropositive.

This chain connects TRBV28 to TRBJ2-2; D is ambiguous. Trimming left V 7 bases short and J 4 bases short, with 16 bases between. CDR1 and CDR2 (germline): MDHEN, SYDVKM. CDR3 length equals 15 residues. The CDR3 reads CASTISRSSTGELFF. The CDR3 nucleotides are TGTGCCAGCACCATATCTAGGTCATCCACCGGGGAGCTGTTTTTT.

CDR3 sequence (DNA): TGTGCCAGCAGCTACGCCGATGGGACACCCTGGGGAGAGACCCAGTACTTC. This encodes CASSYADGTPWGETQYF. The genes are TRBV7-9 and TRBJ2-5; the D gene is possibly TRBD1 (6 bases). This CDR3 is built from 17 residues. Germline values: CDR1 SEHNR, CDR2 FQNEAQ (reference sequence). Trimming took off 4 bases at V and 4 bases at J, with 22 bases between the two ends.

V gene TRBV5-1 combines with J gene TRBJ1-1, with D unresolved. CDR1 SGHRS and CDR2 YFSETQ come from the germline V gene. This CDR3 is 14 amino acids long. V lost 4 bases to trimming and J lost 2 bases, with 12 bases between them. The CDR3 spells CASSPEAANTEAFF. CDR3 DNA: TGCGCCAGCAGCCCGGAGGCGGCTAACACTGAAGCTTTCTTT. Variable domain in full (rest from reference TRBV5-1 and TRBJ1-1): KAGVTQTPRYLIKTRGQQVTLSCSPISGHRSVSWYQQTPGQGLQFLFEYFSETQRNKGNFPGRFSGRQFSNSRSEMNVSTLELGDSALYLCASSPEAANTEAFFGQGTRLTVV.

This sequence joins TRBV6-6 and TRBJ2-7; a weak D match, TRBD2 (6 bases). Germline CDR1 and CDR2: MNHNY and SVGAGI (reference sequence). There are 14 residues in the CDR3. V lost 5 bases and J lost 6, with 17 bases in between. The CDR3 is CASSLGGAMGEQYF. DNA for the CDR3: TGTGCCAGCAGTCTAGGCGGGGCAATGGGCGAGCAGTACTTC.

This rearrangement joins TRBV7-2 to TRBJ1-1; TRBD1 aligns across 9 bases. The CDR3 totals 15 residues. V was pared by 5 bases and J by 2 bases, with 6 bases of the junction left unmatched. CDR1 and CDR2 from the germline V gene are SGHTA and FQGNSA. CDR3 coding DNA: TGTGCCAGCAGCCCGACAGGGGGAAAAAACACTGAAGCTTTCTTT. Residues: CASSPTGGKNTEAFF. Variable domain in full (rest from reference TRBV7-2 and TRBJ1-1): GAGVSQSPSNKVTEKGKDVELRCDPISGHTALYWYRQSLGQGLEFLIYFQGNSAPDKSGLPSDRFSAERTGGSVSTLTIQRTQQEDSAVYLCASSPTGGKNTEAFFGQGTRLTVV.

J is TRBJ2-2 and V is TRBV6-6; D possibly corresponds to TRBD2 (6 bases). Trimming removed 5 bases from V and 4 bases from J, with 14 bases in between. The CDR3 has 15 amino acids. Germline lookup yields CDR1 MNHNY and CDR2 SVGAGI (reference sequence). CDR3 residues: CASSLGLQLTGELFF. The CDR3 DNA is TGTGCCAGCAGTCTGGGACTGCAACTCACCGGGGAGCTGTTTTTT.

CDR3: CASSLGPVFSRGNTIYF. The CDR3 bases are TGTGCCAGCAGCTTAGGTCCCGTCTTCTCGAGGGGAAACACCATATATTTT. The rearrangement links TRBV13 to TRBJ1-3; D uncertain. The CDR3 is 17 residues long. V dropped 0 bases and J dropped 4 bases, with 16 bases sitting between them. The V gene's germline CDR1 is PRHDT and CDR2 FYEKMQ (reference sequence).

V is TRBV5-1 and J is TRBJ2-4; D is perhaps TRBD1 (5 bases). This CDR3 is 15 amino acids long. The germline V and J ends were trimmed by 2 bases and 1 base, with 10 bases remaining between them. CDR1 SGHRS and CDR2 YFSETQ come from the germline V gene. Here the CDR3 reads CASSFRVPAKNIQYF. DNA for the CDR3: TGCGCCAGCAGCTTCAGGGTTCCGGCCAAAAACATTCAGTACTTC.

The chain carries TRBV10-2 and TRBJ2-1, with 10 bases identical to TRBD2. The CDR3 consists of 16 residues. Losses at the gene ends were 5 bases for V and 4 bases for J; bases not matched to a gene: 8. The V gene's germline CDR1 is WSHSY and CDR2 SAAADI. CDR3 residues: CASSISSGGIYNEQFF. The CDR3 region has the DNA TGCGCCAGCAGTATCTCTAGCGGGGGCATATACAATGAGCAGTTCTTC.